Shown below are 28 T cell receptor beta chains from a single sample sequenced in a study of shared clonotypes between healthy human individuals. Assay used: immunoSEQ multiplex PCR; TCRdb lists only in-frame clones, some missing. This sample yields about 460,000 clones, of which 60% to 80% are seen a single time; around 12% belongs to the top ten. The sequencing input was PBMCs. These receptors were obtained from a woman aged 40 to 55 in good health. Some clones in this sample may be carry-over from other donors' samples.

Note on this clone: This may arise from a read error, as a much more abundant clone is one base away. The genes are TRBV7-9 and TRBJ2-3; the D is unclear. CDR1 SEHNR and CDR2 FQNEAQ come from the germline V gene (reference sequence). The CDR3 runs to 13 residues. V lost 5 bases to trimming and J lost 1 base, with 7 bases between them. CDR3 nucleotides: TGTGCCAGCAGCCGCCTGCGCACAGATACGCAGTATTTT. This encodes CASSRLRTDTQYF.

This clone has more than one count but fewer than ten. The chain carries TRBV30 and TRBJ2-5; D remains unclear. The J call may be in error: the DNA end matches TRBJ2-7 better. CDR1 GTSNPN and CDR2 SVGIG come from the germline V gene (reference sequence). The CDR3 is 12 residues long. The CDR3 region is CAWSIGRVEQYF. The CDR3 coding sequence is TGTGCCTGGAGTATCGGACGGGTCGAGCAGTACTTC.

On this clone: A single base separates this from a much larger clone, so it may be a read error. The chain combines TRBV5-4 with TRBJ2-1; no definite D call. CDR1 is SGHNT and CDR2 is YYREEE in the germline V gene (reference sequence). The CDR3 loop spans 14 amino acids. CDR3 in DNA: TGTGTCAGCAGCTTGGGCCCTATAGACAATGAGCAGTTCTTC. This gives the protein CVSSLGPIDNEQFF.

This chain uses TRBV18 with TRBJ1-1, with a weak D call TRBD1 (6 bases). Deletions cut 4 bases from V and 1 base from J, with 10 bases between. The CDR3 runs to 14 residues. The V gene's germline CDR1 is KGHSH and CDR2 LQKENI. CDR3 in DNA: TGTGCCAGCTCACTAGACAGGCAGAACACTGAAGCTTTCTTT. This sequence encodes CASSLDRQNTEAFF.

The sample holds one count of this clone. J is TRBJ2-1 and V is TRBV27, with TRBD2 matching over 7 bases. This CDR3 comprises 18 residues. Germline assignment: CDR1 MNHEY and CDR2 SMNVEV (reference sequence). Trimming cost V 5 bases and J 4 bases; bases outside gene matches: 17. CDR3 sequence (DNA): TGTGCCAGCAGTACTGGGGGAGGGAGGAGTCAGGGTTACAATGAGCAGTTCTTC. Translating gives CASSTGGGRSQGYNEQFF.

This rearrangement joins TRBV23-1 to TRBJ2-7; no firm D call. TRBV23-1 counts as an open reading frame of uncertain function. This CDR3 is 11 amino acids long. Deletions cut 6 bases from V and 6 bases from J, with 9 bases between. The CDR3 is CASSNLPEQYF. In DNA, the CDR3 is TGCGCCAGCAGCAACCTACCCGAGCAGTACTTC.

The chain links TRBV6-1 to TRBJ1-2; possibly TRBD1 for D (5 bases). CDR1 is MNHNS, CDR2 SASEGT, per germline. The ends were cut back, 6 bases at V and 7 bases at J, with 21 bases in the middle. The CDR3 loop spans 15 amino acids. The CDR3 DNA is TGTGCCAGCAGGGCCCTAAGTCAGGGCTACAGTGGCTACACCTTC. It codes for CASRALSQGYSGYTF.

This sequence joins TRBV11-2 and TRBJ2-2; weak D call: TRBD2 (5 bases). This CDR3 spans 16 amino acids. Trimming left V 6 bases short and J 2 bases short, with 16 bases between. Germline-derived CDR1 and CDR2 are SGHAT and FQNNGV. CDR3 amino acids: CASRSEGKANTGELFF. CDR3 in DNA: TGTGCCAGCAGATCAGAGGGCAAAGCAAACACCGGGGAGCTGTTTTTT.

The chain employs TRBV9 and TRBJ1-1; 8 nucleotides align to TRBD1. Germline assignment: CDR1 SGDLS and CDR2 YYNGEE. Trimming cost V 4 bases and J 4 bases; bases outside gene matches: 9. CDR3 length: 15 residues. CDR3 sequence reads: CASSLGGQAATEAFF. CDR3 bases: TGTGCCAGCAGCCTAGGGGGACAGGCTGCCACTGAAGCTTTCTTT. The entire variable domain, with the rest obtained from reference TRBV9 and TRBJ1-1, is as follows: DSGVTQTPKHLITATGQRVTLRCSPRSGDLSVYWYQQSLDQGLQFLIQYYNGEERAKGNILERFSAQQFPDLHSELNLSSLELGDSALYFCASSLGGQAATEAFFGQGTRLTVV.

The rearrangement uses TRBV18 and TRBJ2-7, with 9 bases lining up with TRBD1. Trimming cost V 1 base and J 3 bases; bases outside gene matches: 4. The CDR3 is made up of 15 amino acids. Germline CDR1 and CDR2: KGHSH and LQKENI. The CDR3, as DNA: TGTGCCAGCTCACCACAGGACAGGGGTTTCTACGAGCAGTACTTC. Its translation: CASSPQDRGFYEQYF.

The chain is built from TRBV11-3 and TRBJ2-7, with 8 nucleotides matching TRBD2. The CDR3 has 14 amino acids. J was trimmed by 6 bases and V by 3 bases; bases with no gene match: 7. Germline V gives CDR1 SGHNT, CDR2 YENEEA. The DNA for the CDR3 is TGTGCCAGCAGCTTGACGGGAGGGCCGAGCGAGCAGTACTTC. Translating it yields CASSLTGGPSEQYF.

CDR3 DNA sequence: TGTGCCAGCAGCTTCCCACGTGGGATCCAAGAGACCCAGTACTTC. Translating it yields CASSFPRGIQETQYF. This chain uses TRBV5-5 with TRBJ2-5; D gene uncertain. The CDR3 extends over 15 amino acids. Germline lookup yields CDR1 SGHKS and CDR2 YYEKEE (reference sequence). V was shortened by 2 bases and J by 1 base, with 12 bases between the two germline ends.

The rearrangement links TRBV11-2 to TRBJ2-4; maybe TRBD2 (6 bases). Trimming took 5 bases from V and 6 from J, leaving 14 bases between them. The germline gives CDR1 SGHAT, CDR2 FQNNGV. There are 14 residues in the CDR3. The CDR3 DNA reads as TGTGCCAGCAGCGACCATTCCGGGGGAAACATTCAGTACTTC. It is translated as CASSDHSGGNIQYF.

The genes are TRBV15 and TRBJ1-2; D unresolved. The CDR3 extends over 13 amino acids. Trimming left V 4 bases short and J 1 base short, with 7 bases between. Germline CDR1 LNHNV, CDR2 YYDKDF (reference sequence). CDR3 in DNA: TGTGCCACCAGCACCGACTATAACTATGGCTACACCTTC. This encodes CATSTDYNYGYTF.

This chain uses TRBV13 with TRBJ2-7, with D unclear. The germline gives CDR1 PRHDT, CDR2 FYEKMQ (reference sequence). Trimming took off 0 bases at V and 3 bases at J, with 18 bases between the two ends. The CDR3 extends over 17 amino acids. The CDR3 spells CASSLGSSTRVVYEQYF. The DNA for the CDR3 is TGTGCCAGCAGCTTAGGCTCTTCAACCCGCGTGGTCTACGAGCAGTACTTC.

Here the CDR3 reads CASGPTGRYNEQFF. DNA of the CDR3: TGTGCCAGCGGGCCGACAGGCCGCTACAATGAGCAGTTCTTC. This chain connects TRBV28 to TRBJ2-1; tentative D call: TRBD1 (6 bases). Trimming cost V 8 bases and J 3 bases, with 14 bases left between them. The CDR3 runs 14 residues. Germline V gene lookup returns CDR1 MDHEN and CDR2 SYDVKM.

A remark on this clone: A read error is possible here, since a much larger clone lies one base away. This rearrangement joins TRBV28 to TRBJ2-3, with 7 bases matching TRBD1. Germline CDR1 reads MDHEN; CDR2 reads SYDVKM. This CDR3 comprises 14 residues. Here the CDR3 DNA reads TGTGCCAGCGGAACGACAGGGATCACAAATACGCAGTATTTT. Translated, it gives CASGTTGITNTQYF.

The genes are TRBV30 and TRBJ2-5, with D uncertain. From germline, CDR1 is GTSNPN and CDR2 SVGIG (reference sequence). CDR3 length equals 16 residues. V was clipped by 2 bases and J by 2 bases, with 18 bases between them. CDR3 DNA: TGTGCCTGGAGTATGAGAACCTTGGGCCTACAAGAGACCCAGTACTTC. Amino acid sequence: CAWSMRTLGLQETQYF.

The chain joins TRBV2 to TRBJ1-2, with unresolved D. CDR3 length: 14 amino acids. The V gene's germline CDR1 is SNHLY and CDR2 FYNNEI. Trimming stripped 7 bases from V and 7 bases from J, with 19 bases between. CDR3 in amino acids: CASTGTVRTSGYTF. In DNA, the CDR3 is TGTGCCAGCACCGGAACGGTCAGGACGAGTGGCTACACCTTC.

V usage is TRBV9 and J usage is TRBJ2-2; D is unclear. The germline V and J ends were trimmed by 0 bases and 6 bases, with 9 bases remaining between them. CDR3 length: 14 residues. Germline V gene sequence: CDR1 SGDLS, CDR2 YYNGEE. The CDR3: CASSVEAGAGELFF. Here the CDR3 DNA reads TGTGCCAGCAGCGTAGAAGCAGGTGCCGGGGAGCTGTTTTTT.

CDR3 DNA: TGTGCCAGCAGCCGACTTGGGGTGAACACTGAAGCTTTCTTT. Its translation is CASSRLGVNTEAFF. J is TRBJ1-1 and V is TRBV7-2, with unresolved D. Trimming stripped 5 bases from V and 0 bases from J, with 10 bases between. The CDR3 has 14 residues. From germline, CDR1 is SGHTA and CDR2 FQGNSA.

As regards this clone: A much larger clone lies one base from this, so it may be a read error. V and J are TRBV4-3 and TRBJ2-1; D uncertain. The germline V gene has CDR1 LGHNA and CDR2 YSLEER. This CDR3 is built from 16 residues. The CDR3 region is CASSLTVHSSYNERFF. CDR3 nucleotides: TGCGCCAGCAGCCTCACCGTACACTCATCCTACAATGAGCGGTTCTTC.

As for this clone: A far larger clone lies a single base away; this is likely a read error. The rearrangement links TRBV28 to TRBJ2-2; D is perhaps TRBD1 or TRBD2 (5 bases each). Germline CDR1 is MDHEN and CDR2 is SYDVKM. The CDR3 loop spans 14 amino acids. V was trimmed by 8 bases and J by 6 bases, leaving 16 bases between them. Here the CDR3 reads CASGGPGEAGELFF. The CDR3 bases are TGTGCCAGCGGGGGACCCGGCGAGGCCGGGGAGCTGTTTTTT.

The CDR3 spells CASSLSGGDLNTEAFF. Here the CDR3 DNA reads TGTGCCAGCAGTTTATCTGGAGGGGATCTGAACACTGAAGCTTTCTTT. The chain recombines TRBV28 with TRBJ1-1; D is possibly TRBD1 (5 bases). The CDR3 has 16 residues. V was cut by 1 base and J by 0 bases, with 12 bases left in between. Germline V CDR1 and CDR2: MDHEN, SYDVKM.

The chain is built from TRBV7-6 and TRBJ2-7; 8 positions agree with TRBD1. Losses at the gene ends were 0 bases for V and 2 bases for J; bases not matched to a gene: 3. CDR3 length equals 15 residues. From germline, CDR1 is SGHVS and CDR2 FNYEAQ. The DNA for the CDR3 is TGTGCCAGCAGCTTAGCCCCAGGGGGCGCCTACGAGCAGTACTTC. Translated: CASSLAPGGAYEQYF.

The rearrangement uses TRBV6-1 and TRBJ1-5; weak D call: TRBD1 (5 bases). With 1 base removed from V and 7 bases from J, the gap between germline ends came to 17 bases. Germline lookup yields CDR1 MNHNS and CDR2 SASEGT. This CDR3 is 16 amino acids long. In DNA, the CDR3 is TGTGCCAGCAGTGAAGGGGAGGGGAGGGGCTGGCAGCCCCAGCATTTT. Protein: CASSEGEGRGWQPQHF.

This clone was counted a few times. The CDR3 sequence: CASSRGYRELRGQYF. The CDR3, as DNA: TGTGCCAGCAGCCGTGGGTACAGAGAGCTACGGGGGCAGTACTTC. This rearrangement joins TRBV27 to TRBJ2-7; D is possibly TRBD2 (5 bases). This CDR3 comprises 15 residues. The ends were cut back, 6 bases at V and 9 bases at J, with 24 bases in the middle. Germline V CDR1 and CDR2: MNHEY, SMNVEV (reference sequence).

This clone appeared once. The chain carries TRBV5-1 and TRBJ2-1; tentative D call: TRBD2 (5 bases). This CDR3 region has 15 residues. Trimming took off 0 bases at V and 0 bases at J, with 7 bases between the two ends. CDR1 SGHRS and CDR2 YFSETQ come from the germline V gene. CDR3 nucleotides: TGCGCCAGCAGCTTGGGACTACGCTCCTACAATGAGCAGTTCTTC. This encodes CASSLGLRSYNEQFF. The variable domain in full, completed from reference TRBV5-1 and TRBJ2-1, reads KAGVTQTPRYLIKTRGQQVTLSCSPISGHRSVSWYQQTPGQGLQFLFEYFSETQRNKGNFPGRFSGRQFSNSRSEMNVSTLELGDSALYLCASSLGLRSYNEQFFGPGTRLTVL.